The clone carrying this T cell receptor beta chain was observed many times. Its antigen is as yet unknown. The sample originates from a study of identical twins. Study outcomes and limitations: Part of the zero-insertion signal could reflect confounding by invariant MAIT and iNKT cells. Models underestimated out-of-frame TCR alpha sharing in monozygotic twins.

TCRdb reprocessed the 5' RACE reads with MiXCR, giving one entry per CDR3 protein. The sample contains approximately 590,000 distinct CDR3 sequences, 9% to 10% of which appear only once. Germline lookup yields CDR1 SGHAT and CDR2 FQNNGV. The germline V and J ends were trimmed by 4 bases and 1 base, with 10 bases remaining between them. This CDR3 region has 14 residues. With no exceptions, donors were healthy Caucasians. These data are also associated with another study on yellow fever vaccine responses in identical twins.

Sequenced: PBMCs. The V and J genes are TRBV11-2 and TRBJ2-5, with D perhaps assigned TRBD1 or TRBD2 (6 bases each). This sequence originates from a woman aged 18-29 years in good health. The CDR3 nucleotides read TGTGCCAGCAGCTACGGGGGCCTCCAAGAGACCCAGTACTTC. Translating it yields CASSYGGLQETQYF.